This TCR beta chain was sequenced in a study of persistence of HIV-infected CD4 T cells. General study findings and limits: Antigen-responding cells were enriched for degenerate expanded CDR3beta sequences. Compared with CD3/CD28-stimulated cells, CMV- and Gag-responding cells showed lower TCRbeta richness.

In regard to this clone: The antigen remains unidentified.

The stimulus was an HIV-1 Gag 15-mer peptide pool, 0.9 to 1 ug/peptide/mL. CD40L/CD69 double-negative CD45RO-high memory CD4+ T cells were collected. The immunoSEQ assay was version 4, run in survey mode. Measured with immunoSEQ multiplex PCR; TCRdb has only the in-frame clones, and not every one. The sample includes tens of thousands of clones, about four fifths seen only once; the top ten take approximately 1.7%. This clonotype was obtained from an adult man with HIV who was CMV-seropositive. Sample: CD4+ T cells sorted from PBMCs after approximately 19-hour stimulation, taken from a patient who received antiretroviral therapy.

CDR3 sequence: CASRGRDRLFF. In nucleotides, the CDR3 is TGTGCCAGCAGGGGCAGGGATCGGCTGTTTTTT. This chain joins TRBV3-1 (or the pseudogene TRBV3-2) and TRBJ1-4; the D gene is possibly TRBD1 (5 bases). From germline, CDR1 is LGHDT and CDR2 YNNKEL (reference sequence). V lost 6 bases and J lost 14, with 13 bases in between. The CDR3 length is 11 residues.